One and the same sample provided the 11 T cell receptor beta chains below, sequenced in a study of blood T cell repertoires in COVID-19. Data came from immunoSEQ multiplex PCR; TCRdb stores just in-frame clones and leaves some out. The table lists 250,000 to 350,000 clones, roughly 86% of them singletons. The material sequenced was PBMCs or T cells enriched from blood (not recorded which). All receptors derive from a woman between 50 and 59 years old who had been exposed to COVID-19.

The V and J genes are TRBV19 and TRBJ2-1; 8 bases are shared with TRBD1. V dropped 5 bases and J dropped 0; count of bases not matched to a gene: 3. There are 15 residues in the CDR3. The germline V gene encodes CDR1 LNHDA and CDR2 SQIVND (reference sequence). The chain's CDR3 is CASSQGAVSYNEQFF. DNA of the CDR3: TGTGCCAGTAGTCAGGGGGCAGTCTCCTACAATGAGCAGTTCTTC.

The chain joins TRBV30 to TRBJ1-1; D gene unclear. V lost 3 bases and J lost 4, with 18 bases in between. CDR1 and CDR2 (germline): GTSNPN, SVGIG (reference sequence). This CDR3 region has 15 residues. Written as DNA, the CDR3 is TGTGCCTGGAGCAGAGCGTTGGTAAAGACCACTGAAGCTTTCTTT. It encodes CAWSRALVKTTEAFF.

The chain has TRBV3-1 (or the pseudogene TRBV3-2) and TRBJ2-3; maybe TRBD2 (6 bases). CDR1 is LGHDT, CDR2 YNNKEL, per germline (reference sequence). CDR3 size: 13 residues. The germline V and J ends were trimmed by 0 bases and 8 bases, with 9 bases remaining between them. Written as DNA, the CDR3 is TGTGCCAGCAGCCAAGATCGGAGGGGTACGCAGTATTTT. Residues: CASSQDRRGTQYF.

The chain links TRBV28 to TRBJ2-7; the match to TRBD1 covers 9 bases. J lost 3 bases, V lost 2 bases, and 2 bases had no gene match. The CDR3 consists of 14 residues. CDR1 and CDR2 from the germline V gene are MDHEN and SYDVKM. The CDR3 spells CASSLRGQGYEQYF. The CDR3 DNA is TGTGCCAGCAGTTTAAGGGGACAGGGCTACGAGCAGTACTTC.

This clone was detected once. This chain joins TRBV7-2 and TRBJ1-4, with a possible D match to TRBD1 (5 bases). From germline, CDR1 is SGHTA and CDR2 FQGNSA. This CDR3 is 15 amino acids long. Trimming took 1 base from V and 8 from J, leaving 14 bases between them. The CDR3: CASSLGQPELEKLFF. CDR3 bases: TGTGCCAGCAGCTTAGGACAGCCAGAACTAGAAAAACTGTTTTTT.

The chain employs TRBV19 and TRBJ2-3, with D possibly TRBD1 on 5 matching bases. Trimming left V 6 bases short and J 4 bases short, with 20 bases between. The CDR3 has 16 amino acids. Germline V CDR1 and CDR2: LNHDA, SQIVND (reference sequence). The CDR3 coding sequence is TGTGCCAGTAGGAAACTGCCGCAGGGCCGGGCAGATACGCAGTATTTT. Translated: CASRKLPQGRADTQYF.

Only one count was recorded for this clone. The rearrangement links TRBV2 to TRBJ2-4; perhaps TRBD1 as D (6 bases). Deletions cut 7 bases from V and 0 bases from J, with 13 bases between. There are 15 residues in the CDR3. Germline CDR1 reads SNHLY; CDR2 reads FYNNEI. CDR3 nucleotides: TGTGCCAGCATCCTAACAGGGTTAGCCAAAAACATTCAGTACTTC. This sequence encodes CASILTGLAKNIQYF.

V and J are TRBV7-2 and TRBJ2-7, with TRBD2 matching 9 bases. In germline, CDR1 is SGHTA, CDR2 FQGNSA. The length of the CDR3 is 17 residues. After removal of 1 base from V and 4 bases from J, the junction contained 11 bases not matched to a gene. Here the CDR3 reads CASSLVASGEGGYEQYF. In DNA, the CDR3 is TGTGCCAGCAGCTTAGTAGCTAGCGGGGAAGGTGGGTACGAGCAGTACTTC.

This chain connects TRBV5-6 to TRBJ1-3; 10 positions match TRBD1. With 4 bases clipped from V and 0 bases from J, the junction kept 4 bases outside the gene matches. From germline, CDR1 is SGHDT and CDR2 YYEEEE. The CDR3 covers 16 residues. CDR3 coding DNA: TGTGCCAGCAGCAAGACAGGGGGCGGCTCTGGAAACACCATATATTTT. It translates to CASSKTGGGSGNTIYF.

J is TRBJ1-3 and V is TRBV5-6; 7 bases are shared with TRBD1. CDR1 SGHDT and CDR2 YYEEEE come from the germline V gene. The CDR3 extends over 14 amino acids. V shed 4 bases, J shed 2 bases, and the junction held 3 bases outside the gene matches. The CDR3 is CASSRGTAGNTIYF. For the CDR3, the DNA is TGTGCCAGCAGCCGAGGGACAGCTGGAAACACCATATATTTT.

The J gene is TRBJ1-5, the V gene TRBV2; possible D gene TRBD1, 5 bases. CDR1 and CDR2 (germline): SNHLY, FYNNEI. Trimming took off 4 bases at V and 5 bases at J, with 12 bases between the two ends. This CDR3 comprises 14 residues. The CDR3 reads CASSGRGLYQPQHF. The CDR3 coding sequence is TGTGCCAGCAGTGGGCGGGGACTGTATCAGCCCCAGCATTTT.